Each of the 27 T cell receptor beta chains below was sequenced from the same sample in a study of monozygotic twins with inflammatory bowel disease. TCRdb reprocessed the 5' RACE reads and reports one entry per CDR3 protein, with no DNA. The sample spans more than 75,000 distinct CDR3 sequences; the ten largest clones claim about 7.4%. The specimen was blood. The receptors come from a human donor with ulcerative colitis or Crohn's disease, or a healthy co-twin of an affected twin (not recorded which).

The genes are TRBV20-1 and TRBJ1-2. Germline V lookup: CDR1 DFQATT, CDR2 SNEGSKA (reference sequence). This CDR3 is built from 15 residues. This CDR3 is CSARAILRSDYGYTF.

This sequence joins TRBV7-8 and TRBJ1-1; TCRdb reports TRBD1, a call that lacks DNA to check it against. Germline V lookup: CDR1 SGHVS, CDR2 FQNEAQ. The CDR3 length is 14 residues. CDR3 residues: CASSLRTPNTEAFF.

The chain combines TRBV5-1 with TRBJ2-7. The V gene's germline CDR1 is SGHRS and CDR2 YFSETQ. This CDR3 has 13 residues. This CDR3 reads CASSSEWGYEQYF.

V and J are TRBV19 and TRBJ1-2; TCRdb picks TRBD1, but there is no DNA to check that call. The CDR3 runs to 15 residues. CDR1 is LNHDA and CDR2 is SQIVND in the germline V gene (reference sequence). The CDR3 sequence: CASSRQGWPPDGYTF. Looking up the rest from reference TRBV19 and TRBJ1-2 gives the full variable domain: DGGITQSPKYLFRKEGQNVTLSCEQNLNHDAMYWYRQDPGQGLRLIYYSQIVNDFQKGDIAEGYSVSREKKESFPLTVTSAQKNPTAFYLCASSRQGWPPDGYTFGSGTRLTVV.

This chain links TRBV12-3 or TRBV12-4 with TRBJ2-1; TCRdb's D call, TRBD1, is unchecked because there is no DNA. This CDR3 comprises 14 residues. The CDR3 sequence: CASMGPGWGNEQFF.

This chain uses TRBV5-1 with TRBJ1-1. The CDR3 runs 13 residues. CDR1 is SGHRS, CDR2 YFSETQ, per germline. The CDR3 loop is CASRDTANTEAFF.

The chain employs TRBV19 and TRBJ1-1; with no DNA, the TCRdb D assignment of TRBD1 cannot be verified. Germline values: CDR1 LNHDA, CDR2 SQIVND (reference sequence). This CDR3 region has 13 residues. CDR3 protein: CASSDRVNTEAFF.

The chain joins TRBV7-9 to TRBJ1-5. Germline V CDR1 and CDR2: SEHNR, FQNEAQ (reference sequence). This CDR3 is built from 13 residues. CDR3: CASSPNSNQPQHF.

V gene TRBV6-1 combines with J gene TRBJ2-1; the TCRdb call, TRBD2, lacks DNA for checking. In germline, CDR1 is MNHNS, CDR2 SASEGT. The CDR3 is made up of 17 amino acids. This CDR3 reads CASSELKGASDSGEQFF.

The CDR3 loop reads CTCSGAGNTEAFF. The V and J genes are TRBV29-1 and TRBJ1-1; there is no DNA to check the TCRdb D call of TRBD1. CDR1 and CDR2 from the germline V gene are SQVTM and ANQGSEA. This CDR3 contains 13 residues.

The chain combines TRBV4-1 with TRBJ1-5; no DNA is available, so the TRBD1 call from TCRdb remains unchecked. Germline V gives CDR1 MGHRA, CDR2 YSYEKL. The CDR3 contains 15 residues. CDR3 amino acids: CASSQDLVGVQPQHF.

The V call is TRBV28, the J call TRBJ1-2; the TRBD1 assignment by TCRdb is unverifiable without DNA. Looked up from germline, CDR1 is MDHEN and CDR2 is SYDVKM. The CDR3 sequence is 14 residues long. The CDR3 loop is CASSLRGQYYGYTF.

The chain has TRBV4-2 and TRBJ1-1; TCRdb proposes TRBD1, but this gene call is untestable without DNA. Germline V gene data show CDR1 as LGHNA and CDR2 as YNFKEQ. CDR3 length equals 15 residues. The CDR3 protein is CASSQEVGQGTEAFF.

This clonotype shows up as medium-sized by frequency. The chain links TRBV7-2 to TRBJ1-2; TCRdb's assignment of TRBD1 cannot be checked, as there is no DNA. The CDR3 consists of 13 residues. In germline, CDR1 is SGHTA, CDR2 FQGNSA. CDR3 sequence: CASSRDTNYGYTF.

CDR3 region: CSVGQTAYEQYF. The chain employs TRBV29-1 and TRBJ2-7. Germline CDR1 and CDR2: SQVTM and ANQGSEA. The length of the CDR3 is 12 residues.

The rearrangement joins TRBV7-9 to TRBJ2-1. The CDR3 has 15 residues. Germline V gene sequence: CDR1 SEHNR, CDR2 FQNEAQ (reference sequence). The CDR3 loop is CASSSLTTSYNEQFF.

The chain joins TRBV12-3 or TRBV12-4 to TRBJ1-2. The CDR3 contains 16 residues. CDR3 protein: CASSFSNLRQGGGYTF.

V and J are TRBV5-1 and TRBJ1-5; TCRdb's D call of TRBD1 is untestable without DNA. The length of the CDR3 is 15 residues. Germline CDR1 reads SGHRS; CDR2 reads YFSETQ. The CDR3 sequence: CASSLNAGSNQPQHF.

J is TRBJ2-1 and V is TRBV20-1; there is no DNA to check the TCRdb D call of TRBD1. Germline V gene sequence: CDR1 DFQATT, CDR2 SNEGSKA (reference sequence). The CDR3 sequence is 16 residues long. CDR3 in amino acids: CSVARGGGSSYKEQFF.

This chain links TRBV5-1 with TRBJ2-3. CDR1 is SGHRS, CDR2 YFSETQ, per germline. The CDR3 has 12 amino acids. CDR3 region: CASSLFQDTQYF.

The gene calls are TRBV20-1 and TRBJ2-1; the D gene TCRdb calls, TRBD2, cannot be checked with no DNA. The CDR3 contains 14 residues. Germline CDR1 is DFQATT and CDR2 is SNEGSKA (reference sequence). The chain's CDR3 is CSAADTSGGGEQFF.

CDR3 amino acids: CAISERVGSGVTEAFF. V gene TRBV10-3 combines with J gene TRBJ1-1; TCRdb outputs TRBD1, but without DNA this stays unchecked. The CDR3 runs to 16 residues. Germline V gives CDR1 ENHRY, CDR2 SYGVKD.

The V call is TRBV4-1, the J call TRBJ2-1; without DNA, the TCRdb call of TRBD1 cannot be checked. Germline CDR1 MGHRA, CDR2 YSYEKL. The CDR3 spans 19 residues. The CDR3 region is CASSLKGSGRGPLYNEQFF.

The rearrangement links TRBV7-9 to TRBJ1-2. The CDR3 contains 15 residues. The germline V gene encodes CDR1 SEHNR and CDR2 FQNEAQ (reference sequence). CDR3 sequence reads: CASSFGTLQNYGYTF. Full variable domain (missing parts from reference TRBV7-9 and TRBJ1-2): DTGVSQNPRHKITKRGQNVTFRCDPISEHNRLYWYRQTLGQGPEFLTYFQNEAQLEKSRLLSDRFSAERPKGSFSTLEIQRTEQGDSAMYLCASSFGTLQNYGYTFGSGTRLTVV.

This chain uses TRBV20-1 with TRBJ2-1; TCRdb's assignment of TRBD1 cannot be checked, as there is no DNA. From germline, CDR1 is DFQATT and CDR2 SNEGSKA (reference sequence). CDR3 size: 14 residues. The CDR3 region is CSARTQGVYNEQFF.

The chain uses TRBV10-3 and TRBJ1-2; lacking DNA, the TRBD1 call made by TCRdb goes unchecked. Per germline, CDR1 ENHRY and CDR2 SYGVKD. This CDR3 has 12 amino acids. CDR3 in amino acids: CAILGVDYGYTF.

The chain carries TRBV10-3 and TRBJ1-1. There are 12 residues in the CDR3. The germline V gene encodes CDR1 ENHRY and CDR2 SYGVKD. The CDR3 loop is CAISTSGQEAFF.